The 10 T cell receptor beta chains reported below all come from one sample, sequenced in a study of response to subunit inactivated influenza vaccine. TCRdb recomputed calls from the RT-PCR reads with MiXCR, one row per CDR3 protein. The table lists some 600,000 distinct CDR3 sequences, 12% to 15% of them singletons. This sample comprised PBMCs from blood, obtained about 14 days before vaccination. The receptors come from a man aged 50 or older who received an inactivated influenza vaccine.

This clonotype has a handful of counts. The chain has TRBV12-3 or TRBV12-4 and TRBJ2-7; TRBD2 aligns across 10 bases. V was pared by 5 bases and J by 5 bases, with 9 bases of the junction left unmatched. The CDR3 is 15 amino acids. CDR3: CASSRLAGVYDEQYF. The CDR3 nucleotides read TGTGCCAGCAGTCGCCTAGCGGGAGTTTATGACGAGCAGTACTTC.

This clonotype has only a few counts. V and J are TRBV7-2 and TRBJ2-3; 9 bases are a match to TRBD2. The J segment lost 3 bases and the V segment lost 5 bases, leaving 9 bases of the junction unmatched. The germline V gene encodes CDR1 SGHTA and CDR2 FQGNSA. The CDR3 length is 16 residues. The CDR3 DNA reads as TGTGCCAGCAGCCGATGGCGGGAGGGCCAAACAGATACGCAGTATTTT. Protein product: CASSRWREGQTDTQYF.

This clonotype was found a few times. This chain joins TRBV29-1 and TRBJ2-3; 7 nucleotides agree with TRBD1. Germline-derived CDR1 and CDR2 are SQVTM and ANQGSEA. CDR3 length equals 11 residues. The junction had 4 bases not matched to a gene; V was cut back by 4 bases and J by 9 bases. The CDR3 loop reads CSVGDRDTQYF. CDR3 coding DNA: TGCAGCGTTGGTGACAGGGACACGCAGTATTTT.

This clonotype was observed a handful of times. The chain uses TRBV4-3 and TRBJ1-6, with 7 bases aligning to TRBD1. The CDR3 has 15 residues. Germline-derived CDR1 and CDR2 are LGHNA and YSLEER. V shed 0 bases, J shed 9 bases, and the junction held 5 bases outside the gene matches. CDR3: CASSQEAGGTSPLHF. The CDR3 DNA reads TGCGCCAGCAGCCAAGAAGCAGGGGGTACTTCACCCCTCCACTTT.

The chain employs TRBV6-1 and TRBJ2-7; D is perhaps TRBD1 (5 bases). CDR1 MNHNS and CDR2 SASEGT come from the germline V gene. CDR3 length: 14 amino acids. Trimming cost V 5 bases and J 1 base, with 12 bases left between them. In DNA form, the CDR3 reads TGTGCCAGCAGTCGAAACAGGAAATCCTACGAGCAGTACTTC. Translation: CASSRNRKSYEQYF.

In its sample, this clonotype was seen many times. This rearrangement joins TRBV29-1 to TRBJ2-5; D not certain. The V gene's germline CDR1 is SQVTM and CDR2 ANQGSEA. The V and J ends lost 3 bases and 1 base respectively, with 3 bases between them. CDR3 size: 11 residues. CDR3 residues: CSVDRQETQYF. The CDR3, as DNA: TGCAGCGTTGACCGCCAAGAGACCCAGTACTTC.

This clonotype has more than one count but fewer than ten. The chain uses TRBV4-1 and TRBJ1-1; 9 positions match TRBD1. The junction had 7 bases not matched to a gene; V was cut back by 5 bases and J by 3 bases. CDR3 length equals 15 residues. Germline loops: CDR1 MGHRA, CDR2 YSYEKL. The DNA for the CDR3 is TGCGCCAGCAGCTACGCGGACAGGGGTGACACTGAAGCTTTCTTT. It encodes CASSYADRGDTEAFF.

The table lists this clonotype with a count of one. The gene calls are TRBV28 and TRBJ1-5; the D gene is possibly TRBD1 (5 bases). V was pared by 5 bases and J by 7 bases, with 21 bases between. Germline V gene data show CDR1 as MDHEN and CDR2 as SYDVKM. The CDR3 extends over 16 amino acids. The CDR3 nucleotides are TGTGCCAGCAGTCTAAGGGAGGGGATGGGCTCACAGCCCCAGCATTTT. Translation gives CASSLREGMGSQPQHF.

This clonotype was found many times. The genes are TRBV5-6 and TRBJ1-3; no clear D gene. The CDR3 is 13 residues long. CDR1 SGHDT and CDR2 YYEEEE come from the germline V gene. V lost 1 base and J 4 bases, leaving 6 bases between the germline ends. DNA for the CDR3: TGTGCCAGCAGCTTGAAGGCAGGAAACACCATATATTTT. It encodes CASSLKAGNTIYF.

This clonotype turned up a few times. V usage is TRBV15 and J usage is TRBJ2-5; D gene unclear. This CDR3 contains 13 residues. CDR1 is LNHNV and CDR2 is YYDKDF in the germline V gene (reference sequence). V shed 1 base and J shed 5 bases, with 8 bases lying between them. The CDR3 region has the DNA TGTGCCACCAGCAGAGGCTTGAAGGAGACCCAGTACTTC. The encoded protein is CATSRGLKETQYF.